Listed below are T cell receptor beta chains from one sample, sequenced in a study of human T cells and chemical hapten exposure. TCRdb used MiXCR to reprocess the RACE reads, holding one entry per CDR3 protein. The sample contains about 180,000 distinct CDR3 sequences, roughly 30% of which appear only once. Sequences were derived from whole blood, sampled in connection with sensitization to the hapten diphenylcyclopropenone (DPC). The receptors stem from a woman aged 25 to 39 with alopecia areata. Some clones in this sample may be carry-over from other donors' samples. CDR3s include the opening cysteine and the closing phenylalanine or tryptophan. The D gene is left open where the match is weak. For some rows the clone size is stated as once, few or many, or as a class when expanded; others skip it.

>.|few|TRBJ1-4|TRBV29-1|13
TGCAGCGTTGTAGGGGCAACTAATGAAAAACTGTTTTTT
CSVVGATNEKLFF
>.|.|TRBJ2-3|TRBV29-1|16
TGCAGCGTTGACCCGCAGGCCCTCAGGGGCACAGATACGCAGTATTTT
CSVDPQALRGTDTQYF
>.|few|TRBJ2-1|TRBV28|14
TGTGCCAGCAGTTTGAGGGGTACTATCAATGAGCAGTTCTTC
CASSLRGTINEQFF
>.|.|TRBJ2-7|TRBV9|14
TGTGCCAGCAGCGTAGACCACAGGTCCCACGAGCAGTACTTC
CASSVDHRSHEQYF
>.|.|TRBJ2-3|TRBV5-1|15
TGCGCCAGCAGTCCGGGACAATGGGGCACAGATACGCAGTATTTT
CASSPGQWGTDTQYF
>.|few|TRBJ1-1|TRBV5-5|14
TGTGCCAGCAGCTTGGAGGGGTATGGGGCTGAAGCTTTCTTT
CASSLEGYGAEAFF
>.|.|TRBJ1-1|TRBV12-3/TRBV12-4|13
TGTGCCAGCAGTTTATTGGGAGACACTGAAGCTTTCTTT
CASSLLGDTEAFF
>.|.|TRBJ1-3|TRBV14|15
TGTGCCAGCAGTACTCTGACTGGCTCTGGAAACACCATATATTTT
CASSTLTGSGNTIYF
>.|.|TRBJ2-1|TRBV18|15
TGTGCCAGCTCACCACCAGGGTTTTTCTACAATGAGCAGTTCTTC
CASSPPGFFYNEQFF
>TRBD1|many|TRBJ2-2|TRBV9|15
TGTGCCAGCAGCCCCCGACAGGGTACCACCGGGGAGCTGTTTTTT
CASSPRQGTTGELFF
>.|.|TRBJ1-1|TRBV6-8|14
TGTGCCACCCAAGTAGAAGGACAGAACACTGAAGCTTTCTTT
CATQVEGQNTEAFF
>TRBD1|.|TRBJ2-7|TRBV7-2|13
TGTGCCAGCAGCTCCGGACAGGGAAGGGAGCAGTACTTC
CASSSGQGREQYF
>TRBD2|.|TRBJ2-3|TRBV7-2|16
TGTGCCAGCAGCTCCGGGCGGGGGGCAAGCACAGATACGCAGTATTTT
CASSSGRGASTDTQYF
>.|.|TRBJ2-1|TRBV7-2|15
TGTGCCAGCAGCTCGGGACGGAGCTCCTACAATGAGCAGTTCTTC
CASSSGRSSYNEQFF
>TRBD1|few|TRBJ2-3|TRBV7-2|15
TGTGCCAGCAGCTACGGGACAGGGGAGTGGAATACGCAGTATTTT
CASSYGTGEWNTQYF
>TRBD1|few|TRBJ1-2|TRBV4-2|13
TGTGCCAGCAGCCATGGGGACAGGAATGGCTACACCTTC
CASSHGDRNGYTF
>.|.|TRBJ1-1|TRBV10-3|12
TGTGCCATCAGGGAGGATACTTCTGAAGCTTTCTTT
CAIREDTSEAFF
>.|.|TRBJ1-4|TRBV29-1|12
TGCAGCGTCCGCCTCAGTTCAGAAAAACTGTTTTTT
CSVRLSSEKLFF
>.|.|TRBJ1-2|TRBV28|16
TGTGCCAGCAGTTCACTACAGGGCTACTCTAACTATGGCTACACCTTC
CASSSLQGYSNYGYTF
>TRBD1|few|TRBJ2-2|TRBV20-1|15
TGCAGTGCTAGTCAGGGGGCTAGGTACACCGGGGAGCTGTTTTTT
CSASQGARYTGELFF
>.|once|TRBJ1-5|TRBV28|14
TGTGCCAGCAGTTACACGGGGCACAATCAGCCCCAGCATTTT
CASSYTGHNQPQHF
>.|.|TRBJ2-3|TRBV11-1|14
TGTGCCAGCAGCCCTATGGCTAGCACAGATACGCAGTATTTT
CASSPMASTDTQYF
>TRBD1|medium-sized|TRBJ1-2|TRBV29-1|13
TGCAGCGTTGAGTCAGGGGGCGCTTATGGCTACACCTTC
CSVESGGAYGYTF
>.|few|TRBJ1-5|TRBV7-2|17
TGTGCCAGCAGCTTAGATGTAAGAAGGCAGAACCATCAGCCCCAGCATTTT
CASSLDVRRQNHQPQHF
>TRBD1|many|TRBJ2-7|TRBV6-5|14
TGTGCCAGCAGTTTGACAGGGGCGACCTACGAGCAGTACTTC
CASSLTGATYEQYF
>.|.|TRBJ1-2|TRBV30|13
TGTGCCTGGAGTGTATCGGCAGCCGACGGCTACACCTTC
CAWSVSAADGYTF
>TRBD1|few|TRBJ1-2|TRBV28|13
TGTGCCAGCAGTCCGGACAGGGGCTTTGGCTACACCTTC
CASSPDRGFGYTF
>.|.|TRBJ1-1|TRBV12-5|13
TGTGCTAGTGGTTGGGCGAAGAACACTGAAGCTTTCTTT
CASGWAKNTEAFF
>TRBD2|many|TRBJ2-3|TRBV18|14
TGTGCCAGCTCACCGGGACTAGCATCAGATACGCAGTATTTT
CASSPGLASDTQYF
>TRBD1|.|TRBJ1-1|TRBV29-1|14
TGCAGCGCCTGGACAGGGGAGGATGGCACTGAAGCTTTCTTT
CSAWTGEDGTEAFF
>.|.|TRBJ1-3|TRBV20-1|11
TGCAGTGCTAGAGTGGAAAACACCATATATTTT
CSARVENTIYF
>.|.|TRBJ2-2|TRBV18|16
TGTGCCAGCTCAATCCCCGGGAGTACGTACACCGGGGAGCTGTTTTTT
CASSIPGSTYTGELFF
>.|few|TRBJ2-5|TRBV10-2|14
TGCGCCAGCAGAATAACAGAGTACCAAGAGACCCAGTACTTC
CASRITEYQETQYF